One sample yielded the 29 T cell receptor beta chains listed below, sequenced in a study of T cell responses to AZD1222 COVID-19 vaccine. The data were produced by immunoSEQ multiplex PCR, yet TCRdb's version contains in-frame clones alone and is incomplete. Of 90,000 to 150,000 clones listed, around nine tenths are singletons. The sample in question was peripheral blood, obtained on day 0 of AZD1222 vaccination. The source of these receptors is an adult in good health.

This chain links TRBV28 with TRBJ1-2; 10 bases match TRBD1. The CDR3 is made up of 16 amino acids. Germline loops: CDR1 MDHEN, CDR2 SYDVKM. V was pared by 5 bases and J by 1 base, with 7 bases of the junction left unmatched. The CDR3 nucleotides read TGTGCCAGCAGTGGGGGGGACAGGGGACTTAACTATGGCTACACCTTC. Translated, it gives CASSGGDRGLNYGYTF.

In its sample, this clone was seen once. The rearrangement joins TRBV28 to TRBJ1-5; 9 bases agree with TRBD1. There are 14 residues in the CDR3. J gave up 4 bases and V 7 bases, and 5 bases lay outside the gene matches. Germline assignment: CDR1 MDHEN and CDR2 SYDVKM. CDR3 sequence reads: CASNGQGFNQPQHF. DNA for the CDR3: TGTGCCAGCAATGGACAGGGGTTTAATCAGCCCCAGCATTTT. The complete variable domain, with remaining parts taken from reference TRBV28 and TRBJ1-5, reads DVKVTQSSRYLVKRTGEKVFLECVQDMDHENMFWYRQDPGLGLRLIYFSYDVKMKEKGDIPEGYSVSREKKERFSLILESASTNQTSMYLCASNGQGFNQPQHFGDGTRLSIL.

This chain uses TRBV18 with TRBJ1-5; D unresolved. Germline assignment: CDR1 KGHSH and CDR2 LQKENI. The V end was cut by 3 bases, the J end by 3 bases, with 3 bases between. The CDR3 contains 12 residues. CDR3 loop: CASSPFNQPQHF. The CDR3 DNA is TGTGCCAGCTCACCCTTCAATCAGCCCCAGCATTTT.

This clone was observed a few times. The chain combines TRBV21-1 with TRBJ2-1; the table gives TRBD2 as D, unverified against the DNA. TRBV21-1 constitutes a pseudogene. The CDR3 runs 15 residues. CDR3 protein: CASRRGDEAYNEQFF. DNA of the CDR3: TGTGCCAGCAGGCGGGGGGACGAAGCATACAATGAGCAGTTCTTC.

V gene TRBV19 combines with J gene TRBJ2-5; possible D gene TRBD2, 6 bases. Trimming left V 5 bases short and J 3 bases short, with 19 bases between. The CDR3 has 16 amino acids. Germline loops: CDR1 LNHDA, CDR2 SQIVND (reference sequence). The CDR3 sequence: CASSQRRAIREETQYF. The CDR3, as DNA: TGTGCCAGTAGTCAACGGAGGGCCATAAGGGAAGAGACCCAGTACTTC.

Only a few counts were recorded for this clone. CDR3 in DNA: TGCAGCGGAGACTGGGCAGGATCCACTGAAGCTTTCTTT. This encodes CSGDWAGSTEAFF. The chain employs TRBV29-1 and TRBJ1-1; D is unresolved. The CDR3 is made up of 13 amino acids. Trimming took 7 bases from V and 4 from J, leaving 16 bases between them. Germline assignment: CDR1 SQVTM and CDR2 ANQGSEA.

This clone was counted between two and nine times. The CDR3 loop reads CASSRRARGGEQYF. The CDR3 coding sequence is TGTGCCAGCAGTCGCCGCGCGCGGGGGGGCGAGCAGTACTTC. V is TRBV6-5 and J is TRBJ2-7, with TRBD2 identical over 9 bases. CDR3 length: 14 residues. The junction had 8 bases not matched to a gene; V was cut back by 5 bases and J by 6 bases. Germline CDR1 is MNHEY and CDR2 is SVGAGI.

In this sample, this clone turned up a few times. This chain uses TRBV28 with TRBJ1-2; 8 bases are a match to TRBD1. Trimming took 6 bases from V and 4 from J; bases not matched to a gene: 4. The CDR3 totals 13 residues. Germline V gene lookup returns CDR1 MDHEN and CDR2 SYDVKM. The CDR3 region has the DNA TGTGCCAGCAGATGGACAGGGAGCTATGGCTACACCTTC. It encodes CASRWTGSYGYTF.

V usage is TRBV2 and J usage is TRBJ2-7; the D gene is possibly TRBD1 (6 bases). V was pared by 6 bases and J by 6 bases, with 21 bases between. The CDR3 runs 15 residues. CDR1 SNHLY and CDR2 FYNNEI come from the germline V gene. The CDR3 reads CASRPLGGPGLEQYF. The CDR3 DNA reads as TGTGCCAGCAGGCCTCTTGGGGGCCCAGGGCTCGAGCAGTACTTC.

The V call is TRBV6-6, the J call TRBJ1-4; 9 bases agree with TRBD1. Per germline, CDR1 MNHNY and CDR2 SVGAGI (reference sequence). CDR3 size: 19 residues. Unmatched junction bases numbered 17, after V lost 6 bases and J lost 3 bases. CDR3 amino acids: CASSFTGTGSAYSNEKLFF. CDR3 bases: TGTGCCAGCAGCTTCACCGGGACAGGGTCCGCCTACTCTAATGAAAAACTGTTTTTT.

The chain couples TRBV10-3 to TRBJ2-1; D is unclear. Trimming took 2 bases from V and 4 from J, leaving 6 bases between them. The CDR3 is 13 amino acids. The V gene's germline CDR1 is ENHRY and CDR2 SYGVKD. The DNA of the CDR3 is TGTGCCATCAGTGAGGGCTCGTACAATGAGCAGTTCTTC. This translates into CAISEGSYNEQFF.

This chain links TRBV11-2 with TRBJ1-2; 8 nucleotides line up with TRBD1. Germline assignment: CDR1 SGHAT and CDR2 FQNNGV. The J segment lost 3 bases and the V segment lost 5 bases, leaving 8 bases of the junction unmatched. This CDR3 has 15 amino acids. The CDR3 is CASSPRTGRDYGYTF. The CDR3 DNA is TGTGCCAGCAGCCCCAGGACAGGGCGTGACTATGGCTACACCTTC.

The chain links TRBV5-1 to TRBJ2-3; D is ambiguous. Deletions cut 4 bases from V and 0 bases from J, with 9 bases between. There are 14 residues in the CDR3. Looked up from germline, CDR1 is SGHRS and CDR2 is YFSETQ. CDR3 nucleotides: TGCGCCAGCAGCATGACAACTAGCACAGATACGCAGTATTTT. It specifies CASSMTTSTDTQYF.

This chain connects TRBV5-1 to TRBJ1-2; D unresolved. CDR3 length equals 13 residues. V was pared by 1 base and J by 8 bases, with 12 bases between. Germline V CDR1 and CDR2: SGHRS, YFSETQ. CDR3 protein: CASSLTPLRGYTF. CDR3 nucleotides: TGCGCCAGCAGCTTGACTCCCCTGAGAGGCTACACCTTC.

The J gene is TRBJ2-2, the V gene TRBV9; D is possibly TRBD2 (5 bases). Trimming took 3 bases from V and 5 from J, leaving 11 bases between them. Looked up from germline, CDR1 is SGDLS and CDR2 is YYNGEE. The CDR3 is 14 residues long. DNA for the CDR3: TGTGCCAGCAGCGGGGGAGCCGCAACCGGGGAGCTGTTTTTT. Its protein product is CASSGGAATGELFF. Based on the CDR3 plus reference TRBV9 and TRBJ2-2, the full variable domain is DSGVTQTPKHLITATGQRVTLRCSPRSGDLSVYWYQQSLDQGLQFLIQYYNGEERAKGNILERFSAQQFPDLHSELNLSSLELGDSALYFCASSGGAATGELFFGEGSRLTVL.

The gene calls are TRBV6-1 and TRBJ1-1; no reliable D call. The CDR3 covers 15 residues. Per germline, CDR1 MNHNS and CDR2 SASEGT. V gave up 2 bases and J gave up 3 bases, with 13 bases separating them. CDR3 DNA sequence: TGTGCCAGCAGTGAAATGATCGGGTCCCACACTGAAGCTTTCTTT. Translation: CASSEMIGSHTEAFF.

The rearrangement links TRBV15 to TRBJ2-3; 10 bases match TRBD2. V shed 0 bases and J 7 bases; nucleotides not matched to a gene: 16. The CDR3 spans 19 residues. Per germline, CDR1 LNHNV and CDR2 YYDKDF (reference sequence). The CDR3 loop is CATSRDLRRPIAGGNTQYF. The CDR3 coding sequence is TGTGCCACCAGCAGAGATTTACGGAGACCAATAGCGGGAGGAAATACGCAGTATTTT.

The J gene is TRBJ1-4, the V gene TRBV10-3; D may be TRBD1 (5 bases). The CDR3 consists of 15 residues. The V end was cut by 0 bases, the J end by 0 bases, with 5 bases between. Germline V gene data show CDR1 as ENHRY and CDR2 as SYGVKD. The CDR3 is CAISESGATNEKLFF. For the CDR3, the DNA is TGTGCCATCAGTGAGTCGGGGGCAACTAATGAAAAACTGTTTTTT.

The chain is built from TRBV28 and TRBJ1-1; TRBD1 matches at 7 bases. Germline values: CDR1 MDHEN, CDR2 SYDVKM. The CDR3 loop spans 12 amino acids. Trimming cost V 4 bases and J 10 bases; bases outside gene matches: 6. The CDR3 reads CASSSGQVLAFF. CDR3 coding DNA: TGTGCCAGCAGTTCCGGACAGGTCTTAGCTTTCTTT.

The V and J genes are TRBV9 and TRBJ2-1, with 9 bases identical to TRBD2. V was clipped by 2 bases and J by 6 bases; unmatched bases: 6. The V gene's germline CDR1 is SGDLS and CDR2 YYNGEE. The CDR3 is 15 residues long. The CDR3, as DNA: TGTGCCAGCAGCGTCCCCGGGACTAGCCGCAATGAGCAGTTCTTC. Amino acids: CASSVPGTSRNEQFF.

This clone was seen a single time. The chain has TRBV18 and TRBJ1-4, with unresolved D. V was clipped by 3 bases and J by 4 bases, with 9 bases between them. CDR1 and CDR2 (germline): KGHSH, LQKENI. The CDR3 totals 14 residues. The CDR3 DNA reads TGTGCCAGCTCACCGGGCCAATATAATGAAAAACTGTTTTTT. Its protein product is CASSPGQYNEKLFF.

The V gene is TRBV15, the J gene TRBJ1-6, with D possibly TRBD1 on 6 matching bases. The germline gives CDR1 LNHNV, CDR2 YYDKDF (reference sequence). The CDR3 runs to 14 residues. V was cut by 0 bases and J by 15 bases, with 15 bases left in between. CDR3 loop: CATSRDWIGGDLHF. The DNA of the CDR3 is TGTGCCACCAGCAGAGATTGGATAGGGGGGGACCTCCACTTT.

The chain has TRBV27 and TRBJ1-4; 8 bases line up with TRBD1. Germline loops: CDR1 MNHEY, CDR2 SMNVEV (reference sequence). V gave up 4 bases and J gave up 5 bases; unmatched junction bases: 6. The CDR3 sequence is 15 residues long. CDR3 in DNA: TGTGCCAGCAGTTCCCAGGGGGCCTTAAATGAAAAACTGTTTTTT. It codes for CASSSQGALNEKLFF. Drawing the rest from reference TRBV27 and TRBJ1-4, the complete variable domain is EAQVTQNPRYLITVTGKKLTVTCSQNMNHEYMSWYRQDPGLGLRQIYYSMNVEVTDKGDVPEGYKVSRKEKRNFPLILESPSPNQTSLYFCASSSQGALNEKLFFGSGTQLSVL.

The chain links TRBV7-9 to TRBJ1-1, with D perhaps matching TRBD1 (5 bases). V dropped 1 base and J dropped 10 bases, with 13 bases sitting between them. The length of the CDR3 is 13 residues. The germline CDR1 and CDR2 sequences are SEHNR and FQNEAQ (reference sequence). CDR3 nucleotide sequence: TGTGCCAGCAGCTTAGGACAGCCCTCGGGAGCTTTCTTT. Protein sequence: CASSLGQPSGAFF.

V and J are TRBV6-5 and TRBJ1-4, with 7 bases matching TRBD1. Germline V CDR1 and CDR2: MNHEY, SVGAGI. The CDR3 sequence is 14 residues long. Trimming removed 7 bases from V and 3 bases from J; junction bases left unmatched: 5. DNA of the CDR3: TGTGCCAGCACCTCGACAGGGTCTAATGAAAAACTGTTTTTT. This gives the protein CASTSTGSNEKLFF.

The CDR3 bases are TGCAGTGCAAGTTCCCTCCTAGGGAGATCTGGTAATGAGCAGTTCTTC. Its protein product is CSASSLLGRSGNEQFF. The chain couples TRBV20-1 to TRBJ2-1; the D gene is possibly TRBD2 (5 bases). This CDR3 comprises 16 residues. V lost 6 bases, J lost 7 bases, and 25 bases lay in between. Germline CDR1 and CDR2: DFQATT and SNEGSKA (reference sequence).

The chain couples TRBV7-2 to TRBJ2-7; 10 nucleotides align to TRBD1. The CDR3 is 15 residues long. The germline V gene encodes CDR1 SGHTA and CDR2 FQGNSA. The J segment lost 6 bases and the V segment lost 2 bases, leaving 7 bases of the junction unmatched. CDR3 sequence reads: CASSLTPDRGGEQYF. As DNA, the CDR3 is TGTGCCAGCAGCTTAACCCCGGACAGGGGGGGCGAGCAGTACTTC.

The chain employs TRBV28 and TRBJ2-3; TRBD1 aligns across 9 bases. The junction had 7 bases not matched to a gene; V was cut back by 5 bases and J by 1 base. This CDR3 is 16 amino acids long. Germline V gives CDR1 MDHEN, CDR2 SYDVKM. Here the CDR3 DNA reads TGTGCCAGCAGTATAGGGACAGGGATTGGCACAGATACGCAGTATTTT. This gives the protein CASSIGTGIGTDTQYF. The variable domain in full, completed from reference TRBV28 and TRBJ2-3, reads DVKVTQSSRYLVKRTGEKVFLECVQDMDHENMFWYRQDPGLGLRLIYFSYDVKMKEKGDIPEGYSVSREKKERFSLILESASTNQTSMYLCASSIGTGIGTDTQYFGPGTRLTVL.

This chain connects TRBV7-9 to TRBJ1-1; tentatively, D is TRBD1 (6 bases). The CDR3 has 16 residues. Deletions cut 5 bases from V and 5 bases from J, with 21 bases between. Germline loops: CDR1 SEHNR, CDR2 FQNEAQ (reference sequence). The CDR3 sequence: CASSPLGGGLETEAFF. The DNA for the CDR3 is TGTGCCAGCAGCCCCCTAGGGGGGGGATTGGAAACTGAAGCTTTCTTT.